This TCR beta chain came from a study of T cell repertoires in cytomegalovirus infection. Whole-study context: Matching HLA type and CMV infection were both indicated by public TCR beta signatures. Study-wide findings and caveats: CMV-specific HLA-C-restricted TCR beta clonotypes dominated the ex vivo response.

The table lists this clonotype with a few counts. Antigen unknown. TCRdb recomputed calls from the reads with MiXCR, one row per CDR3 protein. The sample holds more than 150,000 distinct CDR3 sequences, roughly 19% seen once. After removal of 5 bases from V and 9 bases from J, the junction contained 3 bases not matched to a gene. The CDR3 spans 13 residues. Looked up from germline, CDR1 is LNHDA and CDR2 is SQIVND (reference sequence). The chain employs TRBV19 and TRBJ1-6; 8 bases agree with TRBD1. The TCR originated in a human donor in good health (CMV status not recorded). Some clones in this sample may be carry-over from other donors' samples. Source material: PBMCs. CDR3 loop: CASSGGTGSPLHF. The CDR3, as DNA: TGTGCCAGTAGTGGCGGGACAGGTTCACCCCTCCACTTT.